A single sample gave rise to the 27 T cell receptor beta chains below, sequenced in a study of preoperative IRX-2 immunotherapy in early breast cancer. Treatment reported: preoperative locoregional IRX-2 cytokine immunotherapy. Repertoires were generated with immunoSEQ multiplex PCR, while TCRdb's copy carries only in-frame clones and drops some. The sample contains some 7,200 clones, 80% of which appear only once. The source material was tumor tissue, sampled after IRX-2 immunotherapy. These receptors all stem from a human donor with breast cancer.

The rearrangement uses TRBV4-1 and TRBJ2-3; D not certain. The V and J ends lost 2 bases and 2 bases respectively, with 11 bases between them. The CDR3 totals 15 residues. Looked up from germline, CDR1 is MGHRA and CDR2 is YSYEKL. The CDR3 bases are TGCGCCAGCAGCCAATTGGGTCTATCCACAGATACGCAGTATTTT. Protein sequence: CASSQLGLSTDTQYF.

The chain recombines TRBV19 with TRBJ2-3, with TRBD2 matching 8 bases. The CDR3 has 15 amino acids. Germline lookup yields CDR1 LNHDA and CDR2 SQIVND (reference sequence). Germline trimming cut 5 bases from V and 3 bases from J; bases unmatched to any gene: 7. As DNA, the CDR3 is TGTGCCAGTAGTCGCGGGGGGATGCTGACAGATACGCAGTATTTT. The encoded protein is CASSRGGMLTDTQYF.

The gene calls are TRBV30 and TRBJ2-1; 11 nucleotides agree with TRBD2. The V gene's germline CDR1 is GTSNPN and CDR2 SVGIG (reference sequence). This CDR3 spans 15 amino acids. The trim removed 2 bases at V and 6 bases at J, leaving 6 bases unmatched. CDR3 residues: CAWSRASGGTNEQFF. The CDR3 bases are TGTGCCTGGAGTCGGGCTAGCGGGGGGACCAATGAGCAGTTCTTC.

This sequence joins TRBV23-1 and TRBJ2-5; 7 bases fit TRBD2. TRBV23-1 is marked as an open reading frame, function uncertain. The CDR3 has 13 residues. The V and J ends lost 6 bases and 5 bases, in that order; junction bases with no gene match: 6. In DNA, the CDR3 is TGCGCCAGCAGCTTAGCGGGCCGGGAGACCCAGTACTTC. It specifies CASSLAGRETQYF.

This chain joins TRBV29-1 and TRBJ1-1; a possible D gene is TRBD1 (6 bases). This CDR3 is built from 13 residues. Deletions cut 4 bases from V and 1 base from J, with 10 bases between. CDR1 and CDR2 from the germline V gene are SQVTM and ANQGSEA. The chain's CDR3 is CSVAWGPNTEAFF. The CDR3 nucleotides are TGCAGCGTTGCGTGGGGGCCGAACACTGAAGCTTTCTTT.

This sequence joins TRBV6-7 and TRBJ2-7; the D is unclear. TRBV6-7 qualifies as an ORF whose function is uncertain. The CDR3 has 14 residues. Trimming stripped 8 bases from V and 1 base from J, with 15 bases between. CDR3 sequence (DNA): TGTGCCAGCCGAGGTTCCCTCCCGTCCTACGAGCAGTACTTC. Its translation: CASRGSLPSYEQYF.

This clone appeared a single time. V usage is TRBV7-6 and J usage is TRBJ2-5, with D perhaps TRBD2 (6 bases). Deletions cut 5 bases from V and 5 bases from J, with 15 bases between. The CDR3 loop spans 14 amino acids. Germline CDR1 SGHVS, CDR2 FNYEAQ. This CDR3 reads CASSPGGSAETQYF. The CDR3 DNA reads as TGTGCCAGCAGCCCTGGGGGGTCCGCCGAGACCCAGTACTTC.

V is TRBV14 and J is TRBJ1-1; unclear D gene. V was shortened by 5 bases and J by 5 bases, with 12 bases between the two germline ends. The CDR3 loop spans 13 amino acids. Germline loops: CDR1 SGHDN, CDR2 FVKESK. The CDR3 nucleotides are TGTGCCAGCAGCATAAGTTGGGCAACTGAAGCTTTCTTT. Translated, it gives CASSISWATEAFF.

V usage is TRBV11-3 and J usage is TRBJ2-2; a weak D match, TRBD1 (5 bases). The V and J ends lost 5 bases and 5 bases respectively, with 24 bases between them. This CDR3 comprises 18 residues. Germline-derived CDR1 and CDR2 are SGHNT and YENEEA. The CDR3 reads CASSPTRDSLWLTGELFF. For the CDR3, the DNA is TGTGCCAGCAGCCCAACCAGGGATTCGCTCTGGTTGACCGGGGAGCTGTTTTTT.

A few counts support this clone. The chain joins TRBV29-1 to TRBJ2-1, with 12 positions matching TRBD2. Germline trimming cut 7 bases from V and 4 bases from J; bases unmatched to any gene: 11. CDR3 length: 16 amino acids. Per the germline V gene, CDR1 is SQVTM and CDR2 is ANQGSEA. The CDR3 DNA reads as TGCAGCGCCCTTGGACTAGCGGGGCGACTTTACAATGAGCAGTTCTTC. This sequence encodes CSALGLAGRLYNEQFF.

This chain joins TRBV29-1 and TRBJ2-1; D may correspond to TRBD1 or TRBD2 (6 bases each). Germline V gives CDR1 SQVTM, CDR2 ANQGSEA. Deletions cut 7 bases from V and 8 bases from J, with 15 bases between. The CDR3 runs 12 residues. For the CDR3, the DNA is TGCAGCGCCCGAAAGGGGGGCTATGAGCAGTTCTTC. Its translation is CSARKGGYEQFF.

The V and J genes are TRBV10-2 and TRBJ1-1; D gene uncertain. V was trimmed by 3 bases and J by 1 base, leaving 12 bases between them. This CDR3 region has 15 residues. CDR1 and CDR2 from the germline V gene are WSHSY and SAAADI. DNA of the CDR3: TGCGCCAGCAGTGACTTAGGACGGTGGAACACTGAAGCTTTCTTT. Residues: CASSDLGRWNTEAFF.

V and J are TRBV6-7 and TRBJ1-3; no definite D call. TRBV6-7 is labeled an ORF, and its function is uncertain. The ends were cut back, 5 bases at V and 0 bases at J, with 11 bases in the middle. The CDR3 sequence is 15 residues long. CDR3 residues: CASSLSPSSGNTIYF. For the CDR3, the DNA is TGTGCCAGCAGTCTGAGCCCCAGCTCTGGAAACACCATATATTTT.

The chain has TRBV10-3 and TRBJ1-2; 8 positions agree with TRBD1. This CDR3 has 17 residues. Per the germline V gene, CDR1 is ENHRY and CDR2 is SYGVKD. The ends lost 8 bases at V and 3 bases at J; junction bases unmatched: 17. The CDR3 sequence is CAIGGPLFRGRYYGYTF. CDR3 sequence (DNA): TGTGCCATCGGGGGGCCCCTGTTCAGGGGGCGATACTATGGCTACACCTTC.

The CDR3 coding sequence is TGTGCCAGCAGTGAGCGAAGAGCCCTTGGGGCTTTCTTT. It is translated as CASSERRALGAFF. V is TRBV6-8 and J is TRBJ1-1; unclear D gene. This CDR3 region has 13 residues. V dropped 5 bases and J dropped 11 bases, with 18 bases sitting between them. Germline lookup yields CDR1 MNHGY and CDR2 SAAAGT.

This chain connects TRBV18 to TRBJ1-6; TRBD1 might be the D (6 bases). The CDR3 is made up of 14 amino acids. Trimming shortened V by 5 bases and J by 7 bases, and 12 bases separated the two germline ends. CDR1 and CDR2 from the germline V gene are KGHSH and LQKENI. The CDR3 DNA sequence: TGTGCCAGCTCAGGACGGGACAAAAATTCACCCCTCCACTTT. Translating gives CASSGRDKNSPLHF.

The chain couples TRBV19 to TRBJ1-1, with no clear D. This CDR3 has 13 residues. V lost 3 bases and J lost 4, with 9 bases in between. Germline V gene sequence: CDR1 LNHDA, CDR2 SQIVND (reference sequence). CDR3 protein: CASSMWVTTEAFF. CDR3 DNA: TGTGCCAGTAGTATGTGGGTGACCACTGAAGCTTTCTTT. The entire variable domain, with the rest obtained from reference TRBV19 and TRBJ1-1, is as follows: DGGITQSPKYLFRKEGQNVTLSCEQNLNHDAMYWYRQDPGQGLRLIYYSQIVNDFQKGDIAEGYSVSREKKESFPLTVTSAQKNPTAFYLCASSMWVTTEAFFGQGTRLTVV.

The rearrangement links TRBV6-8 to TRBJ1-2; TRBD1 agrees at 9 bases. Germline CDR1 MNHGY, CDR2 SAAAGT. V trimming: 4 bases; J trimming: 7 bases; junction bases outside the gene matches: 4. CDR3 length equals 13 residues. The CDR3 spells CASSWGQGVGYTF. CDR3 nucleotides: TGTGCCAGCAGTTGGGGACAGGGAGTTGGCTACACCTTC.

J is TRBJ1-1 and V is TRBV6-8, with D possibly matching TRBD1 (5 bases). Germline V CDR1 and CDR2: MNHGY, SAAAGT. The V gene lost 0 bases and the J gene lost 3 bases, with 14 bases spanning the gap. The CDR3 is 16 amino acids. CDR3: CASSYSWGFVDTEAFF. CDR3 nucleotide sequence: TGTGCCAGCAGTTACTCTTGGGGGTTCGTGGACACTGAAGCTTTCTTT.

The chain combines TRBV7-6 with TRBJ2-3; D may be TRBD2 (6 bases). The CDR3 consists of 17 residues. V lost 4 bases and J lost 2, with 19 bases in between. CDR1 SGHVS and CDR2 FNYEAQ come from the germline V gene. In nucleotides, the CDR3 is TGTGCCAGCAGCTCCTACCTCGGGAGCAATCCCACAGATACGCAGTATTTT. Amino acid sequence: CASSSYLGSNPTDTQYF. Full variable domain (missing parts from reference TRBV7-6 and TRBJ2-3): GAGVSQSPRYKVTKRGQDVALRCDPISGHVSLYWYRQALGQGPEFLTYFNYEAQQDKSGLPNDRFSAERPEGSISTLTIQRTEQRDSAMYRCASSSYLGSNPTDTQYFGPGTRLTVL.

The count of this clone is one. The rearrangement uses TRBV11-3 and TRBJ1-4; no firm D call. Trimming took 5 bases from V and 4 from J, leaving 14 bases between them. The V gene's germline CDR1 is SGHNT and CDR2 YENEEA. This CDR3 has 15 amino acids. The CDR3 is CASSPQGPYNEKLFF. The CDR3 DNA sequence: TGTGCCAGCAGCCCCCAAGGGCCTTATAATGAAAAACTGTTTTTT.

The gene calls are TRBV25-1 and TRBJ2-1, with 9 bases fitting TRBD2. This CDR3 has 15 amino acids. Trimming took 4 bases from V and 7 from J; bases not matched to a gene: 8. The germline CDR1 and CDR2 sequences are MGHDK and SYGVNS. CDR3 sequence: CASSVLAGSNNEQFF. Here the CDR3 DNA reads TGTGCCAGCAGTGTACTAGCGGGTAGTAATAATGAGCAGTTCTTC.

The J gene is TRBJ1-1, the V gene TRBV18; D might be TRBD1 (5 bases). The CDR3 spans 13 residues. V was shortened by 2 bases and J by 8 bases, with 12 bases between the two germline ends. CDR1 KGHSH and CDR2 LQKENI come from the germline V gene. CDR3 in DNA: TGTGCCAGCTCACCAGCCCGGGACGTCGAAGCTTTCTTT. Translating gives CASSPARDVEAFF.

The chain employs TRBV5-2 and TRBJ2-4; the D call TRBD2 from the table was never checked on the DNA. TRBV5-2 constitutes a pseudogene. The length of the CDR3 is 13 residues. The CDR3 sequence: CASSPSWGDIQYF. Written as DNA, the CDR3 is TGTGCCAGCAGCCCGTCGTGGGGGGACATTCAGTACTTC.

The chain links TRBV7-7 to TRBJ2-5; D might be TRBD2 (5 bases). V was clipped by 4 bases and J by 3 bases, with 12 bases between them. CDR1 and CDR2 (germline): SSHAT, FNYEAQ (reference sequence). The CDR3 sequence is 14 residues long. CDR3 in amino acids: CASSSDWTKETQYF. The CDR3 DNA reads TGTGCCAGCAGCTCGGACTGGACCAAAGAGACCCAGTACTTC.

The rearrangement links TRBV12-5 to TRBJ1-5; 11 positions agree with TRBD1. The CDR3 length is 15 residues. Germline loops: CDR1 LGHNT, CDR2 FRNRAP. CDR3 loop: CASNPGQGDNQPQHF. The CDR3 bases are TGTGCCAGCAACCCGGGACAGGGGGACAATCAGCCCCAGCATTTT.

The chain employs TRBV29-1 and TRBJ2-7; the match to TRBD1 covers 7 bases. Trimming at V came to 0 bases and at J to 5 bases, leaving 13 bases not matched to a gene. Germline CDR1 reads SQVTM; CDR2 reads ANQGSEA. The CDR3 totals 16 residues. CDR3 bases: TGCAGCGTTGAAGACCGGCAGACAGGGAATCTCCACGAGCAGTACTTC. Its translation: CSVEDRQTGNLHEQYF.